This TCR beta chain was obtained from a study of OX40 agonist ivuxolimab in advanced cancers. The germline gives CDR1 SGHDT, CDR2 YYEEEE. This CDR3 region has 14 residues. V lost 2 bases, J lost 2 bases, and 7 bases lay in between. The assay was immunoSEQ multiplex PCR, and TCRdb's table has in-frame clones only and misses some. The sample holds about 48,000 clones, roughly 86% seen once. The rearrangement joins TRBV5-6 to TRBJ2-2; D gene unclear. Sample: CD4+ or CD8+ T cells sorted from blood, taken in a trial of the OX40 agonist ivuxolimab. The receptor was isolated from an adult with an advanced solid tumor such as melanoma, head and neck, liver or kidney cancer. The chain's CDR3 is CASSFSANTGELFF. The CDR3, as DNA: TGTGCCAGCAGCTTCTCTGCCAACACCGGGGAGCTGTTTTTT.